A selection of T cell receptor beta chains follows, all from one sample in a study of cytomegalovirus exposure and HLA in healthy donors. This table comes from immunoSEQ multiplex PCR, and its TCRdb copy is limited to in-frame clones, with some not included. This table has about 200,000 clones, approximately 78% appearing once. Sequenced input: PBMCs. The source of these receptors is a woman aged 40-49 years in good health and CMV-seronegative. CDR3s include the opening cysteine and the closing phenylalanine or tryptophan. The D gene is left open where the match is weak. Clone size is stated in some rows and not others, as once, few, many or a class when expanded.

>-|TRBJ2-2|TRBV2|few
CASSATGNGELFF
TGTGCCAGCAGCGCGACGGGTAACGGGGAGCTGTTTTTT
>-|TRBJ2-7|TRBV2|-
CASSPGENYEQYF
TGTGCCAGCAGCCCAGGCGAAAACTACGAGCAGTACTTC
>TRBD1|TRBJ1-2|TRBV7-2|-
CASSLSGTGVYGYTF
TGTGCCAGCAGCTTATCAGGGACAGGGGTTTATGGCTACACCTTC
>-|TRBJ2-6|TRBV29-1|-
CSVEGDSSGANVLTF
TGCAGCGTTGAAGGAGACAGCTCTGGGGCCAACGTCCTGACTTTC
>-|TRBJ2-5|TRBV11-2|-
CASSRSPQETQYF
TGTGCCAGCAGCCGTAGCCCCCAAGAGACCCAGTACTTC
>-|TRBJ2-1|TRBV7-2|-
CASSRLGPSEQFF
TGTGCCAGCAGCCGCCTGGGGCCCAGTGAGCAGTTCTTC
>TRBD2|TRBJ2-7|TRBV7-6|-
CASSPALAANYEQYF
TGTGCCAGCAGCCCAGCACTAGCGGCGAACTACGAGCAGTACTTC
>TRBD1|TRBJ2-4|TRBV5-1|-
CASSSWTGAKNIQYF
TGCGCCAGCAGCTCCTGGACAGGGGCCAAAAACATTCAGTACTTC
>-|TRBJ1-1|TRBV5-1|-
CASSLGSGGGMNTEAFF
TGCGCCAGCAGCTTGGGATCGGGGGGCGGCATGAACACTGAAGCTTTCTTT
>TRBD2|TRBJ2-3|TRBV18|-
CASSPRGGGPQDTQYF
TGTGCCAGCTCACCGCGGGGGGGCGGCCCCCAGGACACGCAGTATTTT
>TRBD2|TRBJ2-1|TRBV7-8|-
CASSSRRLAGGEQFF
TGTGCCAGCAGCTCCCGTAGACTAGCGGGTGGTGAGCAGTTCTTC
>-|TRBJ1-4|TRBV6-5|-
CASSLQGPNEKLFF
TGTGCCAGCAGCCTACAGGGCCCTAATGAAAAACTGTTTTTT
>TRBD1|TRBJ1-2|TRBV28|-
CASSSIRQGNYGYTF
TGTGCCAGCAGTTCAATTCGACAGGGTAACTATGGCTACACCTTC
>TRBD1|TRBJ2-7|TRBV2|-
CARSPGDRGSEQYF
TGTGCCAGATCCCCGGGGGACAGGGGAAGCGAGCAGTACTTC
>TRBD2|TRBJ2-2|TRBV4-2|few
CASSQAAGEVTGELFF
TGTGCCAGCAGCCAAGCGGCGGGAGAAGTCACCGGGGAGCTGTTTTTT
>-|TRBJ2-3|TRBV6-6|-
CASSYGGSTDTQYF
TGTGCCAGCAGTTACGGCGGGAGCACAGATACGCAGTATTTT
>TRBD2|TRBJ2-5|TRBV7-9|-
CASSVRLAGGQEQYF
TGTGCCAGCAGCGTCCGACTAGCGGGAGGGCAAGAGCAGTACTTC
>TRBD1|TRBJ2-3|TRBV19|once
CASRSQGELSTDTQYF
TGTGCCAGTAGGTCACAGGGGGAACTTAGCACAGATACGCAGTATTTT
>TRBD2|TRBJ2-7|TRBV27|-
CASSLWGLAGAYEQYF
TGTGCCAGCAGTTTGTGGGGACTAGCGGGAGCTTACGAGCAGTACTTC
>TRBD2|TRBJ2-3|TRBV7-9|-
CASSLAAGGGTDTQYF
TGTGCCAGCAGCTTAGCGGCGGGAGGGGGCACAGATACGCAGTATTTT
>-|TRBJ2-5|TRBV2|-
CASSYQETQYF
TGTGCCAGCAGCTACCAAGAGACCCAGTACTTC
>-|TRBJ1-4|TRBV11-2|few
CASSFSAAVRRGEKLFF
TGTGCCAGCAGCTTTTCGGCAGCCGTGAGGAGGGGAGAAAAACTGTTTTTT
>-|TRBJ2-7|TRBV5-5|-
CASSLGSINEQYF
TGTGCCAGCAGCTTGGGCAGTATAAACGAGCAGTACTTC
>-|TRBJ2-1|TRBV19|-
CATGDRNAGNEQFF
TGTGCCACCGGGGACCGAAACGCGGGGAATGAGCAGTTCTTC
>-|TRBJ1-2|TRBV6-1|-
CASRPGHYYGYTF
TGTGCCAGCAGGCCGGGACATTATTATGGCTACACCTTC
>-|TRBJ2-1|TRBV13|-
CASSFEGVEQFF
TGTGCCAGCAGCTTCGAAGGGGTTGAGCAGTTCTTC
>-|TRBJ2-1|TRBV27|-
CASSWVAGFGNEQFF
TGTGCCAGCAGTTGGGTTGCAGGGTTCGGCAATGAGCAGTTCTTC
>TRBD1|TRBJ2-7|TRBV7-8|-
CASSSGTVYEQYF
TGTGCCAGCAGCTCAGGGACAGTTTACGAGCAGTACTTC
>TRBD2|TRBJ2-7|TRBV7-9|-
CSSSLSGRETYEQYF
TGTTCCAGCAGCTTAAGCGGGAGGGAGACCTACGAGCAGTACTTC
>-|TRBJ1-2|TRBV5-3|-
CARSHRQVGINYGYTF
TGTGCCAGAAGCCATAGACAGGTGGGGATTAACTATGGCTACACCTTC
>TRBD2|TRBJ2-5|TRBV18|-
CASSRAGLETQYF
TGTGCCAGCTCGCGAGCGGGATTAGAGACCCAGTACTTC
>-|TRBJ1-5|TRBV7-2|-
CASSPGTGGPQPQHF
TGTGCCAGCAGCCCCGGTACGGGGGGCCCGCAGCCCCAGCATTTT
>-|TRBJ2-7|TRBV19|-
CASSISQGTYEQYF
TGTGCCAGTAGTATCTCTCAGGGAACCTACGAGCAGTACTTC
>-|TRBJ2-7|TRBV21-1|-
CASSKAREKTESYEQYF
TGTGCCAGCAGCAAAGCGCGGGAAAAAACTGAATCCTACGAGCAGTACTTC
>TRBD2|TRBJ2-1|TRBV7-9|-
CAIGSGAYNEQFF
TGTGCCATCGGGAGCGGGGCCTACAATGAGCAGTTCTTC
>-|TRBJ2-4|TRBV19|-
CASSIGYRTVIAKNIQYF
TGTGCCAGTAGTATAGGGTACCGGACAGTAATAGCCAAAAACATTCAGTACTTC
>-|TRBJ2-5|TRBV11-2|-
CASSLAAGFPETQYF
TGTGCCAGCAGCTTAGCGGCCGGGTTTCCTGAGACCCAGTACTTC
>-|TRBJ2-1|TRBV7-9|-
CASSLVQAEYNEQFF
TGTGCCAGCAGCTTAGTACAGGCCGAATACAATGAGCAGTTCTTC
>-|TRBJ1-2|TRBV25-1|-
CASSEDWRGYTF
TGTGCCAGCAGTGAGGATTGGAGGGGCTACACCTTC
>-|TRBJ2-7|TRBV7-9|-
CASSSDVIFREQYF
TGTGCCAGCAGTTCTGATGTGATTTTCAGGGAGCAGTACTTC
>-|TRBJ1-1|TRBV18|-
CASSPPSGGARGTEAFF
TGTGCCAGCTCACCGCCAAGCGGAGGGGCGCGCGGAACTGAAGCTTTCTTT
>TRBD2|TRBJ2-1|TRBV19|-
CASSIKLAVNEQFF
TGTGCCAGTAGTATTAAACTAGCGGTTAATGAGCAGTTCTTC
>-|TRBJ1-2|TRBV7-3|once
CASSRTDYYGYTF
TGTGCCAGCAGCCGGACAGATTACTATGGCTACACCTTC
>-|TRBJ1-1|TRBV10-1|-
CASRLDPGGTEAFF
TGCGCCAGCAGGCTCGACCCGGGGGGGACTGAAGCTTTCTTT
>TRBD2|TRBJ2-2|TRBV27|-
CASKSGTGGELFF
TGTGCCAGCAAAAGCGGGACCGGCGGGGAGCTGTTTTTT
>-|TRBJ2-1|TRBV9|-
CASSRLEGGGMSEQFF
TGTGCCAGCAGCCGACTCGAGGGTGGCGGAATGAGTGAGCAGTTCTTC
>TRBD2|TRBJ2-2|TRBV5-1|-
CASSFGGSGELFF
TGCGCCAGCAGCTTCGGGGGGTCCGGGGAGCTGTTTTTT